This is a list of T cell receptor beta chains from one sample in a study of cytomegalovirus exposure and HLA in healthy donors. Data came from immunoSEQ multiplex PCR; TCRdb stores just in-frame clones and leaves some out. The sample consists of tens of thousands of clones, 70% of them appearing once. Material for sequencing was PBMCs. Receptors were obtained from a woman aged 55-69 years in good health and CMV-seropositive. Both conserved end residues are part of each CDR3. The D gene is left open where the match is weak. Not all rows give a size; the values are once, few, many and, for expanded clones, a class.

TRBV5-4	TRBJ2-7	NA	TRBD2	CASSLGGRLAGGAYEQYF	TGTGCCAGCAGCTTGGGAGGTAGGCTAGCGGGGGGGGCCTACGAGCAGTACTTC
TRBV7-8	TRBJ1-1	NA	TRBD1	CASSSRQGASTEAFF	TGTGCCAGCAGCTCAAGACAGGGGGCAAGCACTGAAGCTTTCTTT
TRBV19	TRBJ2-7	NA	NA	CATAPDVDYEQYF	TGTGCCACCGCTCCAGATGTTGACTACGAGCAGTACTTC
TRBV7-2	TRBJ1-4	NA	NA	CASSTTGGNEKLFF	TGTGCCAGCAGCACGACAGGAGGTAATGAAAAACTGTTTTTT
TRBV5-1	TRBJ1-4	NA	TRBD1	CASSWRGTGLEKLFF	TGCGCCAGCAGCTGGAGAGGGACAGGCTTAGAAAAACTGTTTTTT
TRBV6-6	TRBJ2-4	NA	NA	CASSYLQGDKNIQYF	TGTGCCAGCAGTTACCTTCAGGGTGACAAAAACATTCAGTACTTC
TRBV6-5	TRBJ1-4	NA	NA	CASRHGQQEKLFF	TGTGCCAGCAGGCACGGACAGCAGGAAAAACTGTTTTTT
TRBV5-1	TRBJ1-1	NA	NA	CASRGVNTEAFF	TGCGCCAGTCGGGGAGTGAACACTGAAGCTTTCTTT
TRBV7-3	TRBJ2-6	NA	TRBD1	CASSSVGTGGTGANVLTF	TGTGCCAGCAGCTCGGTAGGGACAGGGGGGACTGGGGCCAACGTCCTGACTTTC
TRBV5-1	TRBJ1-2	NA	NA	CASNPGSNYGYTF	TGCGCCAGCAACCCAGGTTCGAACTATGGCTACACCTTC
TRBV6-5	TRBJ2-7	NA	TRBD1	CASSTWTGVVEQYF	TGTGCCAGCAGTACCTGGACAGGGGTGGTCGAGCAGTACTTC
TRBV7-9	TRBJ1-2	once	TRBD1	CASSLGPPDRPPGYTF	TGTGCCAGCAGCTTAGGCCCCCCGGACAGGCCCCCCGGCTACACCTTC
TRBV5-6	TRBJ1-1	NA	NA	CASSSGHLNTEAFF	TGTGCCAGCAGCTCGGGACACTTGAACACTGAAGCTTTCTTT
TRBV6-5	TRBJ1-4	NA	NA	CASSYSRAYRDEKLFF	TGTGCCAGCAGTTACTCACGGGCATACAGGGATGAAAAACTGTTTTTT
TRBV6-5	TRBJ2-5	NA	TRBD2	CASSRDYTTETQYF	TGTGCCAGCAGCCGGGACTACACGACAGAGACCCAGTACTTC
TRBV5-1	TRBJ1-4	NA	NA	CASRRETNEKLFF	TGCGCCAGCAGAAGGGAGACTAATGAAAAACTGTTTTTT
TRBV5-4	TRBJ2-1	NA	TRBD1	CASSLGQGSSNEQFF	TGTGCCAGCAGCTTGGGACAGGGCTCGAGCAATGAGCAGTTCTTC
TRBV29-1	TRBJ2-1	NA	TRBD2	CSTGTSGTSSYNEQFF	TGCAGTACCGGGACTAGCGGGACGAGCTCCTACAATGAGCAGTTCTTC
TRBV5-4	TRBJ2-3	NA	NA	CASSLTNLLGQNTDTQYF	TGTGCCAGCAGCTTAACCAACCTTTTGGGACAAAACACAGATACGCAGTATTTT
TRBV30	TRBJ2-5	NA	TRBD1	CAWSRDRMQETQYF	TGTGCCTGGAGCCGGGACAGGATGCAAGAGACCCAGTACTTC
TRBV29-1	TRBJ2-5	NA	NA	CSVRILRGSRETQYF	TGCAGCGTTCGAATTCTTAGGGGTTCGCGAGAGACCCAGTACTTC
TRBV2	TRBJ1-2	few	NA	CASSLNRASSSDGYTF	TGTGCCAGCAGTCTTAACAGGGCCAGCTCCTCGGATGGCTACACCTTC
TRBV6-6	TRBJ2-3	once	NA	CASSSNPGQTTQYF	TGTGCCAGCAGTTCGAACCCCGGACAGACGACGCAGTATTTT
TRBV7-9	TRBJ1-2	NA	TRBD1	CSSSSPDRGVYGYTF	TGTTCCAGCAGCTCCCCCGACAGGGGAGTCTATGGCTACACCTTC
TRBV29-1	TRBJ2-7	once	NA	CSPTGKSSYEQYF	TGCAGTCCAACGGGGAAGAGCTCCTACGAGCAGTACTTC
TRBV6-1	TRBJ2-7	NA	TRBD1	CASSDRFSGGDEQYF	TGTGCCAGCAGTGACCGTTTCTCAGGGGGCGACGAGCAGTACTTC
TRBV5-1	TRBJ1-3	NA	NA	CASSLRQTGSGNTIYF	TGCGCCAGCAGCTTGAGACAGACGGGCTCTGGAAACACCATATATTTT
TRBV1	TRBJ1-6	once	NA	CTSSQYAGTVYNSPLHF	TGCACCAGCAGCCAGTACGCCGGGACTGTCTATAATTCACCCCTCCACTTT
TRBV7-8	TRBJ2-7	NA	NA	CSSRLGPAYEQYF	TGTTCCAGCAGGTTGGGGCCGGCCTACGAGCAGTACTTC
TRBV5-1	TRBJ2-1	NA	NA	CASSVEQGYEQFF	TGCGCCAGCAGCGTCGAACAGGGATATGAGCAGTTCTTC
TRBV9	TRBJ1-3	NA	TRBD1	CASSVGQGVYGNTIYF	TGTGCCAGCAGCGTAGGGCAGGGGGTCTATGGAAACACCATATATTTT